Below are 19 T cell receptor beta chains sequenced from a single sample in a study of blood T cells in healthy people across ages. Combining a sample-barcoded 5' primer with a J-beta primer mix, a second PCR ran for about 7 to 11 cycles. TCRdb processed the 5' RACE reads anew with MiXCR; each CDR3 protein has one entry. The sample consists of about 580,000 distinct CDR3 sequences, 47% of them appearing once. The material sequenced was blood. The receptors stem from a man at least 80 years old in good health.

DNA of the CDR3: TGTGCCAGCAGTTACCCTGCCGGGACAGTAAACACTGAAGCTTTCTTT. The encoded protein is CASSYPAGTVNTEAFF. The chain couples TRBV6-6 to TRBJ1-1; 7 positions agree with TRBD1. V was clipped by 2 bases and J by 2 bases; unmatched bases: 8. Germline V lookup: CDR1 MNHNY, CDR2 SVGAGI (reference sequence). The CDR3 sequence is 16 residues long.

This clonotype has only a few counts. The chain employs TRBV6-6 and TRBJ1-6, with D possibly TRBD1 on 6 matching bases. Trimming pared 9 bases from V and 1 base from J, leaving 13 bases between. Looked up from germline, CDR1 is MNHNY and CDR2 is SVGAGI (reference sequence). The length of the CDR3 is 15 residues. CDR3 DNA sequence: TGTGCCAGAGACAGGCGGAAGTCCTATAATTCACCCCTCCACTTT. Amino acids: CARDRRKSYNSPLHF.

This rearrangement joins TRBV20-1 to TRBJ1-5, with D perhaps TRBD1 (6 bases). The CDR3 has 15 amino acids. Germline CDR1 reads DFQATT; CDR2 reads SNEGSKA (reference sequence). V was clipped by 7 bases and J by 1 base, with 17 bases between them. CDR3 loop: CSVGGRQRSNQPQHF. For the CDR3, the DNA is TGCAGTGTAGGGGGGCGACAGAGGAGCAATCAGCCCCAGCATTTT.

The chain uses TRBV27 and TRBJ2-7; D uncertain. The V gene's germline CDR1 is MNHEY and CDR2 SMNVEV (reference sequence). Trimming took 0 bases from V and 6 from J, leaving 12 bases between them. This CDR3 comprises 14 residues. The CDR3: CASSLSIGLVEQYF. The CDR3 DNA sequence: TGTGCCAGCAGTTTATCGATAGGCCTAGTCGAGCAGTACTTC.

The CDR3 sequence is CSARFPGGQPQHF. The CDR3 nucleotides read TGCAGTGCTAGATTTCCGGGGGGTCAGCCCCAGCATTTT. The chain couples TRBV20-1 to TRBJ1-5; TRBD1 is a possible D gene (5 bases). This CDR3 region has 13 residues. V dropped 2 bases and J dropped 6 bases, with 11 bases sitting between them. Germline CDR1 is DFQATT and CDR2 is SNEGSKA (reference sequence).

The chain joins TRBV20-1 to TRBJ2-1; D call uncertain. Germline CDR1 and CDR2: DFQATT and SNEGSKA (reference sequence). The length of the CDR3 is 12 residues. Trimming removed 5 bases at V and 6 bases at J, with 11 bases between. The CDR3 here is CSARRTANEQFF. In DNA form, the CDR3 reads TGCAGTGCTCGCAGGACCGCCAATGAGCAGTTCTTC.

The chain joins TRBV7-3 to TRBJ1-1; D ambiguous. The CDR3 extends over 12 amino acids. Trimming took 2 bases from V and 8 from J, leaving 9 bases between them. Germline V gives CDR1 SGHTA, CDR2 FQGTGA. For the CDR3, the DNA is TGTGCCAGCAGCTTATCAGGTCCGGAAGCTTTCTTT. It specifies CASSLSGPEAFF.

The chain is built from TRBV7-2 and TRBJ2-7; 9 bases match TRBD2. Germline V gene lookup returns CDR1 SGHTA and CDR2 FQGNSA. The CDR3 covers 18 residues. V gave up 5 bases and J gave up 2 bases; unmatched junction bases: 16. The CDR3 region is CASSRNGWASGIAYEQYF. CDR3 DNA sequence: TGTGCCAGCAGCAGGAACGGGTGGGCTAGCGGGATAGCCTACGAGCAGTACTTC.

The chain combines TRBV12-3 or TRBV12-4 with TRBJ1-5, with TRBD1 as a possible D gene (5 bases). V was shortened by 4 bases and J by 6 bases, with 16 bases between the two germline ends. This CDR3 has 15 amino acids. The CDR3: CASSWGRPVGQPQHF. The DNA for the CDR3 is TGTGCCAGCAGTTGGGGGAGGCCCGTGGGTCAGCCCCAGCATTTT.

The chain couples TRBV20-1 to TRBJ2-1, with a weak D call TRBD1 (5 bases). Matching the DNA end better, TRBJ2-7 makes the J call doubtful. CDR1 and CDR2 (germline): DFQATT, SNEGSKA (reference sequence). The CDR3 runs 15 residues. The CDR3 protein is CSAPARQSSYNEQYF. CDR3 in DNA: TGCAGTGCGCCGGCCAGACAGAGCTCCTACAATGAGCAGTACTTC.

This clonotype was seen once. The chain links TRBV2 to TRBJ1-1; D might be TRBD1 (6 bases). Germline-derived CDR1 and CDR2 are SNHLY and FYNNEI. CDR3 size: 14 residues. Trimming removed 3 bases from V and 1 base from J, with 9 bases in between. CDR3 nucleotide sequence: TGTGCCAGCAGTGAGTCACAGGGGAACACTGAAGCTTTCTTT. Its protein product is CASSESQGNTEAFF.

This chain links TRBV3-1 with TRBJ2-2, with 9 positions matching TRBD1. V was clipped by 4 bases and J by 7 bases; unmatched bases: 7. The length of the CDR3 is 15 residues. Germline V lookup: CDR1 LGHDT, CDR2 YNNKEL (reference sequence). The CDR3 protein is CASSPGTGIVGELFF. CDR3 DNA: TGTGCCAGCAGCCCCGGGACAGGGATTGTCGGGGAGCTGTTTTTT.

The DNA for the CDR3 is TGTGCCAGCAGTGAAGCGGGTGGCCGGGAAGGAGGCTACACCTTC. It yields the protein CASSEAGGREGGYTF. The rearrangement links TRBV2 to TRBJ1-2; no clear D. Germline-derived CDR1 and CDR2 are SNHLY and FYNNEI. V was clipped by 0 bases and J by 8 bases, with 16 bases between them. The CDR3 is made up of 15 amino acids.

This chain joins TRBV7-3 and TRBJ2-3, with D uncertain. CDR1 is SGHTA, CDR2 FQGTGA, per germline. With 6 bases removed from V and 4 bases from J, the gap between germline ends came to 11 bases. This CDR3 has 13 amino acids. The CDR3 loop is CASSTYQSDTQYF. The CDR3 DNA sequence: TGTGCCAGCAGTACATACCAGTCAGATACGCAGTATTTT.

V is TRBV7-2 and J is TRBJ1-2; a possible D gene is TRBD1 (5 bases). The CDR3 runs 15 residues. Germline V gives CDR1 SGHTA, CDR2 FQGNSA. Trimming removed 0 bases from V and 0 bases from J, with 8 bases in between. Here the CDR3 DNA reads TGTGCCAGCAGCTTAGCGTGGGGGACTAACTATGGCTACACCTTC. It encodes CASSLAWGTNYGYTF.

V gene TRBV7-2 combines with J gene TRBJ2-2, with D possibly called TRBD1 or TRBD2 (5 bases each). CDR3 size: 16 residues. V lost 5 bases and J 6 bases, leaving 19 bases between the germline ends. Germline values: CDR1 SGHTA, CDR2 FQGNSA. This CDR3 reads CASSPLPGTSSGELFF. As DNA, the CDR3 is TGTGCCAGCAGCCCCTTGCCCGGGACCTCTTCCGGGGAGCTGTTTTTT. Supplemented by reference TRBV7-2 and TRBJ2-2, the full variable domain reads GAGVSQSPSNKVTEKGKDVELRCDPISGHTALYWYRQSLGQGLEFLIYFQGNSAPDKSGLPSDRFSAERTGGSVSTLTIQRTQQEDSAVYLCASSPLPGTSSGELFFGEGSRLTVL.

The rearrangement joins TRBV4-2 to TRBJ2-5; D uncertain. Germline V gene data show CDR1 as LGHNA and CDR2 as YNFKEQ. The length of the CDR3 is 17 residues. V was pared by 0 bases and J by 1 base, with 15 bases between. DNA for the CDR3: TGTGCCAGCAGCCAAGATGGGTCCTCCCTTCCCCAAGAGACCCAGTACTTC. Encoded protein: CASSQDGSSLPQETQYF.

This clonotype was detected many times. The chain joins TRBV7-9 to TRBJ2-5; unclear D gene. Trimming left V 5 bases short and J 3 bases short, with 7 bases between. Germline assignment: CDR1 SEHNR and CDR2 FQNEAQ (reference sequence). The CDR3 runs to 12 residues. The CDR3 bases are TGTGCCAGCAGCCGTAACAAAGAGACCCAGTACTTC. This codes for CASSRNKETQYF.

This clonotype was detected only a few times. The chain carries TRBV9 and TRBJ2-3; 8 bases map to TRBD1. V gave up 1 base and J gave up 5 bases; unmatched junction bases: 9. CDR3 length: 16 residues. CDR1 and CDR2 from the germline V gene are SGDLS and YYNGEE. In DNA form, the CDR3 reads TGTGCCAGCAGCGTAACCCCCGGACAGGGCAAAGATACGCAGTATTTT. Protein: CASSVTPGQGKDTQYF.